The entry that follows covers one T cell receptor (beta chain) sequence. Based on its abundance in the sample, this clonotype is medium-sized (0.01 to 0.1%). Base qualities are not provided; no much larger clone lies one nucleotide away. For this chain, trimming is 6 bases at the V end and 2 bases at the J end, and the number of junction bases without a gene match is 5. The CDR3 contains 17 residues, cysteine and phenylalanine counted. CDR3 DNA is the only sequence kept; it has 51 bases, read in frame from the first base. This entry is derived from a study of Japanese encephalitis immunity and Zika vaccine responses (dated by TCRdb to the early 2020s). About the full investigation: The included participants were given three 5.0 ug doses of alum-adjuvanted ZPIV at weeks 0, 4 and 28. TCR repertoires from a few flavivirus-naive individuals were also analyzed at weeks 2, 6 and 52 after the start of ZPIV vaccination. The ZIKV peptides, 15-mers that overlapped by 11 residues, were chosen for containing NetMHCpan/NetMHCII-predicted epitopes with affinity below 50 nM. About a dozen participants were given two doses of JEV vaccine (IXIARO) 28 days apart, two to three months before the first ZPIV dose. Several representative participants per pre-vaccination group were picked for TCR sequencing, using samples from week 52 and from week 0, the point after pre-vaccination but before ZPIV. The stimulations used peptide pools from ZIKV structural proteins divided into flavivirus-conserved and non-conserved sets, or JEV or YFV peptides that matched the pre-vaccination. The study tested whether CD4 T cell responses to the Zika vaccine were shaped by prior Japanese encephalitis virus (JEV) or yellow fever virus (YFV) vaccination. Before ZPIV, about twelve participants got a single dose of YFV vaccine (YF-VAX), while ten or so participants were flavivirus-naive. What the work shows at the level of the full study, not this receptor alone: Higher repertoire similarity across time-points and stimulations was observed in JEV-pre-vaccinated donors than in YFV-pre-vaccinated donors, indicating that more clonotypes were common to ZIKV and JEV stimulation. Samples were clustered by participant, with no similarity observed between individuals, suggesting that no public TCRs were detected. Sample size limitations prevented peptide-pool deconvolution, so the individual peptides driving cross-reactive responses were not identified. CD8 T cell responses of very low magnitude were detected against ZIKV peptide pools and were observed in only a few individuals. Only a subset of trial participants with three doses and adequate samples was analyzed, not the entire vaccinated cohort. In JEV-pre-vaccinated donors, the repertoire richness of CD4 T cells responding to conserved ZIKV epitopes decreased significantly after ZPIV.

PBMCs were labeled with CellTrace CFSE and cultured for 5 to 6 days in RPMI with roughly 8% human serum plus peptide pools at around 0.95 ug/mL each. Unfixed proliferating CD4 T cells were sorted on a BD FACSAria as live CD56-CD19-CD16-CD3+CD4+ CFSE-low cells. Enrolled adults were healthy and were found to be seronegative for ZIKV, JEV, YFV, DENV and WNV by microneutralization screening. Samples were obtained from a phase 1, double-blinded, randomized, placebo-controlled trial of an alum-adjuvanted Zika purified-inactivated virus (ZPIV) vaccine. Peripheral blood mononuclear cells were isolated by standard procedure and were kept frozen in liquid nitrogen until use. Library preparation was by 5' RACE. Before sequencing, the TCRbeta libraries were pooled in amounts proportional to the number of cells sorted for each library. Total RNA was extracted from the sorted cells with RNAzol RT, and cDNA was synthesized using an oligo(dT) primer and a template-switching oligo. Using Kapa HiFi, PCR amplified the TCRbeta V-CDR3-J region between a SMARTer oligo primer and a TCRbeta constant-region primer. Illumina adaptors and sample-specific index barcodes were added in a second PCR, with HighPrep bead cleanup and a Bioanalyzer check confirming a band of roughly 650 bp. Sequencing of the libraries was done on an Illumina MiSeq using 2x151 bp paired-end reads. The original methods were these. Reads were demultiplexed with an in-house Java program, and MiXCR assigned TCRbeta annotations and counted clonotypes. Repertoire overlap was measured with Morisita-Horn indices from the R package vegan, along with UPGMA clustering and Circos plots of recurring clonotypes. Shannon diversity and richness were normalized to the maximum possible value based on input cell numbers, so that values between 0 and 1 were obtained. MUSCLE was used to align CDR3beta sequences, SeqinR to compute distances, and R to plot multidimensional scaling. TCRdb trimmed the raw reads at Q25, called clones with MiXCR and kept productive beta chains. Under each unique CDR3 protein, matching rows form one entry showing the most common genes and DNA. None of the V and J calls come from the authors' own analysis; TCRdb made them. For this sample the table gives around 260 distinct CDR3 sequences, of which less than 5.5% were detected only once. Of the sample, roughly 27% falls within the top ten clones.

This clonotype was obtained from an adult woman who received an inactivated Zika virus vaccine. The rearranged segments are TRBV12-3 or TRBV12-4 and TRBJ2-6; TRBD2 aligns with 12 central bases. Source: antigen-activated CD4+ T cells from blood, cultured, taken during a Zika inactivated vaccine study. In nucleotide form, the sequence is TGTGCCAGCAGAACCACTAGCGGGGGGACTGGGGCCAACGTCCTGACTTTC. Translated, this gives CASRTTSGGTGANVLTF.